A selection of T cell receptor beta chains follows, all from one sample in a study of T cell responses to AZD1222 COVID-19 vaccine. Repertoires were generated with immunoSEQ multiplex PCR, while TCRdb's copy carries only in-frame clones and drops some. The repertoire holds about 150,000 clones, with about 82% as singletons. The specimen comprised peripheral blood, sampled 28 days after the second dose of the MenACWY control vaccine. These receptors came from an adult who received the MenACWY meningococcal vaccine as a control. CDR3s include the opening cysteine and the closing phenylalanine or tryptophan. A D gene is named only where the DNA matches it firmly. Where a row states a size, it is once, few, many or the class of an expanded clone; other rows omit it.

>TRBV18|TRBJ2-2|once|TRBD2
CATRPGTSGTNTGELFF
TGTGCCACCCGTCCCGGGACTAGCGGGACCAACACCGGGGAGCTGTTTTTT
>TRBV19|TRBJ1-5|.|.
CASSIAPWDGYSNQPQHF
TGTGCCAGTAGTATAGCCCCGTGGGACGGGTATAGCAATCAGCCCCAGCATTTT
>TRBV5-1|TRBJ1-2|.|.
CASSSGQSNYGYTF
TGCGCCAGCAGCTCAGGACAGTCAAACTATGGCTACACCTTC
>TRBV5-8|TRBJ2-5|.|.
CASSSFRYQETQYF
TGTGCCAGCAGCTCCTTTCGGTACCAAGAGACCCAGTACTTC
>TRBV30|TRBJ2-2|.|.
CAWTWGSNTGELFF
TGTGCCTGGACATGGGGCTCTAACACCGGGGAGCTGTTTTTT
>TRBV5-1|TRBJ1-2|.|TRBD1
CASSPDRGAGYTF
TGCGCCAGCAGCCCGGACAGGGGGGCTGGCTACACCTTC
>TRBV24-1|TRBJ1-1|.|TRBD1
CATSGEGATEAFF
TGTGCCACCAGTGGGGAGGGGGCGACTGAAGCTTTCTTT
>TRBV4-3|TRBJ2-2|.|TRBD2
CASSQAGGPVGELFF
TGCGCCAGCAGCCAGGCGGGAGGGCCGGTCGGGGAGCTGTTTTTT
>TRBV5-4|TRBJ1-3|.|.
CASSLGSLGNTIYF
TGTGCCAGCAGCTTGGGGTCCCTGGGGAACACCATATATTTT
>TRBV5-8|TRBJ2-1|.|TRBD2
CASVKGLAGGPSYNEQFF
TGTGCCAGCGTAAAGGGACTAGCGGGAGGGCCTTCCTACAATGAGCAGTTCTTC
>TRBV15|TRBJ1-5|.|.
CATSRDSSNQPQHF
TGTGCCACCAGCAGAGATAGTAGCAATCAGCCCCAGCATTTT
>TRBV6-2/TRBV6-3|TRBJ1-1|few|.
CASSYSLGSMNTEAFF
TGTGCCAGCAGTTACTCCTTGGGCAGCATGAACACTGAAGCTTTCTTT
>TRBV5-1|TRBJ2-2|.|.
CASRGLFNTGELFF
TGCGCCAGCAGAGGTCTCTTTAACACCGGGGAGCTGTTTTTT
>TRBV5-1|TRBJ1-1|once|.
CASSGRRNTEAFF
TGCGCCAGCAGCGGGCGGAGGAACACTGAAGCTTTCTTT
>TRBV5-4|TRBJ2-1|.|TRBD2
CASSSRLAGAENEQFF
TGTGCCAGCAGCTCCCGCCTAGCGGGAGCGGAAAATGAGCAGTTCTTC
>TRBV7-2|TRBJ1-3|once|TRBD1
CASSLRQGAGNTIYF
TGTGCCAGCAGCTTGCGTCAGGGGGCTGGAAACACCATATATTTT
>TRBV7-2|TRBJ2-1|.|.
CASSPDLTGEGEQFF
TGTGCCAGCAGCCCGGACCTGACAGGGGAGGGTGAGCAGTTCTTC
>TRBV19|TRBJ2-1|.|.
CASTDRQYGSNEQFF
TGTGCCAGTACCGATAGGCAATACGGATCCAATGAGCAGTTCTTC
>TRBV5-1|TRBJ2-2|.|.
CASSPDPANTGELFF
TGCGCCAGCAGCCCTGACCCGGCGAACACCGGGGAGCTGTTTTTT
>TRBV28|TRBJ1-6|.|.
CASSLRRDSPLHF
TGTGCCAGCAGTTTGAGGAGAGATTCACCCCTCCACTTT
>TRBV20-1|TRBJ2-7|.|TRBD2
CSASSGGWTYEQYF
TGCAGTGCTAGTTCGGGAGGATGGACCTACGAGCAGTACTTC
>TRBV19|TRBJ2-3|.|.
CDNGTGDLYQRTDTQYF
TGTGACAACGGGACGGGAGATCTCTATCAACGCACAGATACGCAGTATTTT
>TRBV14|TRBJ1-1|.|.
CASSQDRNTEAFF
TGTGCCAGCAGCCAAGATAGGAACACTGAAGCTTTCTTT